Described below is a single TCR beta chain sequence and its context. Clones were read by immunoSEQ multiplex PCR, and TCRdb kept only the in-frame ones, dropping some. Among hundreds of thousands of clones, 70% to 90% were seen once, and the ten largest hold roughly 0.0089%. Germline CDR1 reads LNHDA; CDR2 reads SQIVND (reference sequence). The V end lost 11 bases, the J end lost 5 bases, and 16 bases lay between the germline ends. This CDR3 is 13 amino acids long. The data belong to a study of shared T cell receptors in the human thymus. These same data were also listed under a study on human thymus T cells. That work states: Thymic tissue was derived from resections collected during corrective heart surgery.

This chain links TRBV19 with TRBJ1-5; maybe TRBD1 (6 bases). The origin of this receptor is a boy under three years old with a congenital heart defect. Specimen: thymocytes. The CDR3 region is CASMAGGDQPQHF. The CDR3 DNA reads TGTGCCTCTATGGCGGGGGGCGATCAGCCCCAGCATTTT.